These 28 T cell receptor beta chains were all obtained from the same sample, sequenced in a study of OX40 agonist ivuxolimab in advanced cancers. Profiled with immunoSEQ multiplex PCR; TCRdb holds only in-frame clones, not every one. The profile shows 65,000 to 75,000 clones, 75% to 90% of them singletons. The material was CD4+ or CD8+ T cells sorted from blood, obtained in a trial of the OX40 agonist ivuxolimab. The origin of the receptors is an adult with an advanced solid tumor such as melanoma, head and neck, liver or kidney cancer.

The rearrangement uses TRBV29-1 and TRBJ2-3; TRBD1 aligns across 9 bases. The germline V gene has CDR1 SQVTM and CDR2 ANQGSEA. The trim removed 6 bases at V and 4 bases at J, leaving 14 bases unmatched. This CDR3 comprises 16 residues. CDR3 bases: TGCAGCGTCGGGGGGAGTTCGGGACAGGGTCCAGATACGCAGTATTTT. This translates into CSVGGSSGQGPDTQYF.

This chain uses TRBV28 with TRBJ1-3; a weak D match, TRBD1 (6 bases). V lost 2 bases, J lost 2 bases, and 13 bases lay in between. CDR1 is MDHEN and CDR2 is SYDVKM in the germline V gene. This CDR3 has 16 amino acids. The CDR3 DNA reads TGTGCCAGCAGTTTAATCCGGACAGTTCCTGGAAACACCATATATTTT. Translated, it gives CASSLIRTVPGNTIYF.

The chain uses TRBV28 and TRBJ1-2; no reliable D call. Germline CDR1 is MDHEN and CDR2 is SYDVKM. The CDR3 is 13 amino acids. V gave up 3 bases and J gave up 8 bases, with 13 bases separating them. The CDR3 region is CASSLISVSGYTF. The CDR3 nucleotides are TGTGCCAGCAGTTTGATCTCGGTCAGCGGCTACACCTTC.

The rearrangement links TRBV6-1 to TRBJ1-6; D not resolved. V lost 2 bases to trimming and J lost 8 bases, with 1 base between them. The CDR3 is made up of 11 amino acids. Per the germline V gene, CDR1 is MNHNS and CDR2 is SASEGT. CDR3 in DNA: TGTGCCAGCAGTGAATATTCACCCCTCCACTTT. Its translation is CASSEYSPLHF.

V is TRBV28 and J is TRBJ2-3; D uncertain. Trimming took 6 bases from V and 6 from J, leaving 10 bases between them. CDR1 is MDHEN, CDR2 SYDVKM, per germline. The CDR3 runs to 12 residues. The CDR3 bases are TGTGCCAGCAGATCCCCCGGCGATACGCAGTATTTT. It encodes CASRSPGDTQYF.

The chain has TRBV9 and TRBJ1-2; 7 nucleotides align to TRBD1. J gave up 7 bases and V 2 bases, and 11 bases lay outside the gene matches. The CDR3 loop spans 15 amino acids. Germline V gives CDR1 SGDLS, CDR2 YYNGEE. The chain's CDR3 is CASSVLPGQQLGYTF. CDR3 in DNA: TGTGCCAGCAGCGTTCTACCGGGACAGCAGCTTGGCTACACCTTC. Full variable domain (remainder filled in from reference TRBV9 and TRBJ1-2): DSGVTQTPKHLITATGQRVTLRCSPRSGDLSVYWYQQSLDQGLQFLIQYYNGEERAKGNILERFSAQQFPDLHSELNLSSLELGDSALYFCASSVLPGQQLGYTFGSGTRLTVV.

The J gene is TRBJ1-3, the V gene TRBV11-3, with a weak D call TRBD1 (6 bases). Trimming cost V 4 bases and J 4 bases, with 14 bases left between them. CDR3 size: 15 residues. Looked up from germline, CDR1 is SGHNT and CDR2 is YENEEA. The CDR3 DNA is TGTGCCAGCAGCTCGGGGGCCTTGTCCGGAAACACCATATATTTT. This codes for CASSSGALSGNTIYF.

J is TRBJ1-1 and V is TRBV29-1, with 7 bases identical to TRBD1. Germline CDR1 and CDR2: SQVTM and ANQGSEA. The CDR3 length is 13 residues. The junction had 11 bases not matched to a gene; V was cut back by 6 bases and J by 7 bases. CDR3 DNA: TGCAGCGTATCCGGGAGGGGGCTAGTTGAAGCTTTCTTT. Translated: CSVSGRGLVEAFF.

CDR3 protein: CASSRTGDEDQPQHF. DNA of the CDR3: TGTGCCAGCAGCCGAACAGGGGACGAAGATCAGCCCCAGCATTTT. The chain carries TRBV5-5 and TRBJ1-5, with 7 bases lining up with TRBD1. With 4 bases clipped from V and 5 bases from J, the junction kept 9 bases outside the gene matches. Germline CDR1 is SGHKS and CDR2 is YYEKEE (reference sequence). The CDR3 runs to 15 residues.

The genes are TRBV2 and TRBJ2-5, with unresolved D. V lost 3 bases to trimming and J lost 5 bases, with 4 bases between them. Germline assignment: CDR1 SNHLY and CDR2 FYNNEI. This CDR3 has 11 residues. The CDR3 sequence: CASSDGETQYF. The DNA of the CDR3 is TGTGCCAGCAGTGATGGGGAGACCCAGTACTTC.

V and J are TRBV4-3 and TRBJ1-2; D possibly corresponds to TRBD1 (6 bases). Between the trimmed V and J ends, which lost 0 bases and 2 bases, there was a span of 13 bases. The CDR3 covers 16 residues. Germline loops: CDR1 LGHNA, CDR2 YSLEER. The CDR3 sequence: CASSQDPQGQNYGYTF. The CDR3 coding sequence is TGCGCCAGCAGCCAAGATCCCCAGGGGCAGAACTATGGCTACACCTTC.

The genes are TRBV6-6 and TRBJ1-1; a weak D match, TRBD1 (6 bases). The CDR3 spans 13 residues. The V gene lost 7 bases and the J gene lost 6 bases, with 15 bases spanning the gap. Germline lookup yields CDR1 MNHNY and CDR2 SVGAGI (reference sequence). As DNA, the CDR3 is TGTGCCAGCAAACACAGGGAGTCGGCTGAAGCTTTCTTT. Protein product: CASKHRESAEAFF.

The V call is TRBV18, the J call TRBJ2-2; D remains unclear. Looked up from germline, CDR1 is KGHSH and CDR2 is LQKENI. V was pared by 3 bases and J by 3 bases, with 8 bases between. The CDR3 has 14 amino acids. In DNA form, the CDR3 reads TGTGCCAGCTCACCTATGGCAGACACCGGGGAGCTGTTTTTT. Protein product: CASSPMADTGELFF. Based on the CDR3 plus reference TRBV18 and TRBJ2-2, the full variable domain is NAGVMQNPRHLVRRRGQEARLRCSPMKGHSHVYWYRQLPEEGLKFMVYLQKENIIDESGMPKERFSAEFPKEGPSILRIQQVVRGDSAAYFCASSPMADTGELFFGEGSRLTVL.

CDR3 protein: CASSQGAGNTIYF. As DNA, the CDR3 is TGTGCCAGCAGCCAAGGGGCTGGAAACACCATATATTTT. The chain links TRBV14 to TRBJ1-3; D not certain. The CDR3 covers 13 residues. Germline CDR1 reads SGHDN; CDR2 reads FVKESK. Trimming removed 1 base at V and 2 bases at J, with 3 bases between.

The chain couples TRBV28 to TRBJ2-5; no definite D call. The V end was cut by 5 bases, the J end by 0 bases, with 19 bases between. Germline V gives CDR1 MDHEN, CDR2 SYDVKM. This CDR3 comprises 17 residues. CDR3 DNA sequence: TGTGCCAGCAGTCTAAGACGACTGCCCGACAACCAAGAGACCCAGTACTTC. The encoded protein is CASSLRRLPDNQETQYF.

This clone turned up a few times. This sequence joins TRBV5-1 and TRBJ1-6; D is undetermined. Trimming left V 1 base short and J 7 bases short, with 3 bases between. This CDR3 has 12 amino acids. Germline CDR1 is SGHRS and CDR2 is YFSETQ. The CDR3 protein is CASSLINSPLHF. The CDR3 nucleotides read TGCGCCAGCAGCTTGATCAATTCACCCCTCCACTTT.

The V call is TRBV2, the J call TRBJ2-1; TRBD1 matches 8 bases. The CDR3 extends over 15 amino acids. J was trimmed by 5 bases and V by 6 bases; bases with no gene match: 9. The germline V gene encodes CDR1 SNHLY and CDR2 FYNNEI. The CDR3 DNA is TGTGCCAGCAGGGTTGGACAGGGAGGAAACAATGAGCAGTTCTTC. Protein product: CASRVGQGGNNEQFF.

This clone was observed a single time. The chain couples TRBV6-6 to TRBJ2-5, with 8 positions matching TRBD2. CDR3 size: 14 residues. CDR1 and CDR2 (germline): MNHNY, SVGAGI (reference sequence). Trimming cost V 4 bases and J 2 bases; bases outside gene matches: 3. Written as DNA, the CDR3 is TGTGCCAGCAGTTTAGCGGGGCAGCAAGAGACCCAGTACTTC. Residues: CASSLAGQQETQYF.

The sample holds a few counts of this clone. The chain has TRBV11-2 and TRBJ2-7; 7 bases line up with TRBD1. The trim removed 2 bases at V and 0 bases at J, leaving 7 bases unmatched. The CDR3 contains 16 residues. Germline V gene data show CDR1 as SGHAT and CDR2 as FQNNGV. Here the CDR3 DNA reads TGTGCCAGCAGCTTACAGCCCGGGACAGTCTCCTACGAGCAGTACTTC. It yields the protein CASSLQPGTVSYEQYF.

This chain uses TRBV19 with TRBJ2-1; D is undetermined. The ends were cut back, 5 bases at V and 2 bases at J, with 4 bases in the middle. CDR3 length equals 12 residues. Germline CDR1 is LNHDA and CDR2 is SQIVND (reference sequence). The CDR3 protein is CASSSAYNEQFF. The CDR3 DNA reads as TGTGCCAGTAGTTCCGCCTACAATGAGCAGTTCTTC.

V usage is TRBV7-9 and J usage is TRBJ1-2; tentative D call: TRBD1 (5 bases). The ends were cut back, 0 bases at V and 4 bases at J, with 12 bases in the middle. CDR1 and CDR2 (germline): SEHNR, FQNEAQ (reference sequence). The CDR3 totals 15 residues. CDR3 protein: CASSLAPGEGYGYTF. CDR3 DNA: TGTGCCAGCAGCTTAGCCCCGGGGGAAGGCTATGGCTACACCTTC. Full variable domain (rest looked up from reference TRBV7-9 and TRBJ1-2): DTGVSQNPRHKITKRGQNVTFRCDPISEHNRLYWYRQTLGQGPEFLTYFQNEAQLEKSRLLSDRFSAERPKGSFSTLEIQRTEQGDSAMYLCASSLAPGEGYGYTFGSGTRLTVV.

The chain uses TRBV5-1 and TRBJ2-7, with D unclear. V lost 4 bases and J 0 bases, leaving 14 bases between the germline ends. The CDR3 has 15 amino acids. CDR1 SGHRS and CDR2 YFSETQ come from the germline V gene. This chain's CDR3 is CASSPSDGSSYEQYF. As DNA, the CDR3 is TGCGCCAGCAGCCCCTCGGACGGAAGCTCCTACGAGCAGTACTTC.

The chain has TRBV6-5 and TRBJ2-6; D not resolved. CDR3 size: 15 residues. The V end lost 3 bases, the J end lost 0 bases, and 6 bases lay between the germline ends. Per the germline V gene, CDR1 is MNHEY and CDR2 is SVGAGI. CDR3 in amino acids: CASSYYRSGANVLTF. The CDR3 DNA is TGTGCCAGCAGTTATTACCGCTCTGGGGCCAACGTCCTGACTTTC.

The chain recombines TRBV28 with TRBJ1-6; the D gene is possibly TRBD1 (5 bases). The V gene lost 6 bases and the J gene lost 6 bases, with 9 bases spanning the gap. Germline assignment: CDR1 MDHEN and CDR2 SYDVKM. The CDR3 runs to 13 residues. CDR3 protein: CASSPDSNSPLHF. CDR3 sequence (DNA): TGTGCCAGCAGCCCTGACAGTAATTCACCCCTCCACTTT.

The CDR3 region is CASSKIAGGTDTQYF. CDR3 sequence (DNA): TGTGCCAGCAGCAAAATAGCGGGGGGCACAGATACGCAGTATTTT. The chain has TRBV7-3 and TRBJ2-3; TRBD2 aligns across 9 bases. V shed 5 bases and J 1 base; nucleotides not matched to a gene: 4. CDR3 length equals 15 residues. Per germline, CDR1 SGHTA and CDR2 FQGTGA.

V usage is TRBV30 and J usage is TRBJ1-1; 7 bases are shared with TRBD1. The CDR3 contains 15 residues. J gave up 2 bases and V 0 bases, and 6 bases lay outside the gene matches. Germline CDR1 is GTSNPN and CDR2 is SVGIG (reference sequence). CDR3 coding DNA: TGTGCCTGGAGTGTACAGGGGCTAGGAAACACTGAAGCTTTCTTT. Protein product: CAWSVQGLGNTEAFF.

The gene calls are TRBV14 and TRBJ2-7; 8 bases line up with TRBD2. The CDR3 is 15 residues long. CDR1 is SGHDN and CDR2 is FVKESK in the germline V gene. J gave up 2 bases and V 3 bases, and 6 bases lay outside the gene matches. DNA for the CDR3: TGTGCCAGCAGCCACAGGCGGGGGGTGACCTACGAGCAGTACTTC. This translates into CASSHRRGVTYEQYF.

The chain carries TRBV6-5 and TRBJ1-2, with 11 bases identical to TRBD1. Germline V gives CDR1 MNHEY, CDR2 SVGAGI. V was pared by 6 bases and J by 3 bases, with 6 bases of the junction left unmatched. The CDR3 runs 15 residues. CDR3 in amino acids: CASRTGTGGYYGYTF. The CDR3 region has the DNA TGTGCCAGCAGAACCGGGACAGGGGGTTACTATGGCTACACCTTC.